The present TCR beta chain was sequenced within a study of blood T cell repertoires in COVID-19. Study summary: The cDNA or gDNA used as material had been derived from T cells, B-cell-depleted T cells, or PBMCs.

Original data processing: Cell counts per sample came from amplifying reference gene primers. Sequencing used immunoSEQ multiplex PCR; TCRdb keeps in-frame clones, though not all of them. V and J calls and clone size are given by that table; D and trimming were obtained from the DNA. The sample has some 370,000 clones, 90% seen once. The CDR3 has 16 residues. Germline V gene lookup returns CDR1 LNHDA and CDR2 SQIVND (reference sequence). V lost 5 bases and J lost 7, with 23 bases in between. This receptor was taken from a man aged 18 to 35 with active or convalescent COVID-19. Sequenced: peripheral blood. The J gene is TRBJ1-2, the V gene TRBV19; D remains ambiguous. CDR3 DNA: TGTGCCAGTAGTGTTCAAACAGATACCTCTCTTGCTGGCTACACCTTC. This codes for CASSVQTDTSLAGYTF.